A selection of T cell receptor beta chains follows, all from one sample in a study of CD8+CD57+ T cells in acquired aplastic anemia. TCRdb called the reads again in MiXCR, with one record for every CDR3 protein. The sample comprises 120,000 or so distinct CDR3 sequences, 48% of which are singletons, and 2% to 3% rests with the top ten. Sequences were obtained from sorted CD4+, CD8+, or CD8+CD57+ T cells (not recorded which) from PBMCs. Receptors were obtained from a human donor in good health, serving as a control. CDR3s include the opening cysteine and the closing phenylalanine or tryptophan. Fields, in order: V gene, J gene, CDR3 length, clone size, CDR3 protein. For some rows the clone size is stated as once, few or many, or as a class when expanded; others skip it.

TRBV12-3/TRBV12-4	TRBJ2-2	16	few	CASITTGGPNTGELFF
TRBV20-1	TRBJ2-5	15	many	CSARRREGPQETQYF
TRBV25-1	TRBJ1-4	14	many	CASSDYRDHEKLFF
TRBV7-2	TRBJ2-1	13	many	CASRSDPYNEQFF
TRBV10-1	TRBJ2-3	13	few	CASSEREWDTQYF
TRBV29-1	TRBJ2-2	13	NA	CSVVRGLTGELFF
TRBV2	TRBJ2-7	12	NA	CASSYSGDEQYF
TRBV5-5	TRBJ2-1	16	many	CASSLYGPGGYNEQFF
TRBV19	TRBJ1-5	13	once	CASSVESGQPQHF
TRBV7-9	TRBJ2-1	14	NA	CASSLTGGRNEQFF
TRBV6-1	TRBJ1-4	14	many	CASSQGGGKEKLFF
TRBV5-8	TRBJ2-7	13	many	CASSLAGIHEQYF
TRBV6-1	TRBJ2-5	15	many	CASRPGTGVQETQYF
TRBV18	TRBJ2-3	16	NA	CASSPVPLVSTDTQYF
TRBV5-1	TRBJ2-1	17	many	CASSLVGLRSSYNEQFF
TRBV7-8	TRBJ2-6	16	many	CASSPRPNSGANVLTF
TRBV12-3/TRBV12-4	TRBJ2-7	17	many	CASSLATVAGQVLKQYF
TRBV5-4	TRBJ2-7	16	many	CASSLSLDRSSYEQYF
TRBV12-3/TRBV12-4	TRBJ2-1	11	many	CASSLIDEQFF
TRBV7-2	TRBJ1-1	14	NA	CASSLAMASTEAFF
TRBV10-3	TRBJ2-7	15	NA	CAISGGQVLTYEQYF
TRBV5-5	TRBJ1-2	14	NA	CASSLDNGNYGYTF
TRBV11-2	TRBJ2-2	16	many	CASSLGLAGYTGELFF
TRBV12-3/TRBV12-4	TRBJ2-5	15	many	CASSRTTGGGETQYF
TRBV7-3	TRBJ2-7	14	few	CAMPTHPSSYEQYF
TRBV7-2	TRBJ2-5	15	NA	CASSNPGQGRETQYF
TRBV5-4	TRBJ1-2	17	NA	CASSLETFRARGYGYTF
TRBV29-1	TRBJ1-1	13	NA	CSVVSRVNTEAFF
TRBV29-1	TRBJ1-3	13	NA	CSVFGGTGNTIYF
TRBV25-1	TRBJ1-2	12	NA	CASSDQGRFYTF
TRBV9	TRBJ2-5	12	few	CASSSLPETQYF
TRBV29-1	TRBJ2-1	14	few	CSVAGTSYYNEQFF
TRBV19	TRBJ2-5	14	once	CASSIAGGGKTQYF
TRBV29-1	TRBJ2-2	15	NA	CGAGRAGLNIGELFF
TRBV11-2	TRBJ2-7	12	many	CASSFTGEEQYF
TRBV6-5	TRBJ1-1	16	NA	CASSYSPRTGVDEAFF
TRBV29-1	TRBJ2-7	12	few	CSVEGRSYEQYF